Below are 21 T cell receptor beta chains sequenced from a single sample in a study of blood T cell repertoires in COVID-19. Clones were read by immunoSEQ multiplex PCR, and TCRdb kept only the in-frame ones, dropping some. This sample carries 90,000 to 100,000 clones, 82% of them seen once, and the ten largest clones take 15% to 20%. Sequencing input: peripheral blood. All receptors derive from an elderly man with acute or convalescent COVID-19.

The chain links TRBV5-8 to TRBJ2-1, with D possibly matching TRBD2 (7 bases). The CDR3 contains 17 residues. Germline CDR1 and CDR2: SGHTS and YDEGEE. The V and J ends lost 3 bases and 5 bases respectively, with 21 bases between them. The CDR3 bases are TGTGCCAGCAGCTCCCCTTGGGGGGGGCCAAATCACAATGAGCAGTTCTTC. Its protein product is CASSSPWGGPNHNEQFF.

With regard to this clone: Other DNA sequences within the sample encode an identical CDR3. This chain links TRBV11-3 with TRBJ2-3; weak D call: TRBD1 (7 bases). CDR3 length: 15 amino acids. The V end lost 5 bases, the J end lost 2 bases, and 14 bases lay between the germline ends. In germline, CDR1 is SGHNT, CDR2 YENEEA. The CDR3 region is CASSPGGGPTDTQYF. CDR3 sequence (DNA): TGTGCCAGCAGCCCAGGAGGGGGCCCCACAGATACGCAGTATTTT.

The J gene is TRBJ2-5, the V gene TRBV5-1; TRBD1 might be the D (6 bases). This CDR3 has 14 residues. The germline V gene encodes CDR1 SGHRS and CDR2 YFSETQ. The V end lost 4 bases, the J end lost 1 base, and 11 bases lay between the germline ends. CDR3 sequence: CASSTGQIQETQYF. CDR3 nucleotide sequence: TGCGCCAGCAGCACTGGACAGATCCAAGAGACCCAGTACTTC.

The chain couples TRBV6-5 to TRBJ2-3; D is undetermined. This CDR3 comprises 15 residues. Trimming left V 2 bases short and J 2 bases short, with 11 bases between. Germline loops: CDR1 MNHEY, CDR2 SVGAGI. The DNA of the CDR3 is TGTGCCAGCAGTTACGCTGCCTACTCCACAGATACGCAGTATTTT. This codes for CASSYAAYSTDTQYF.

To note about this clone: Distinct nucleotide sequences in the sample also encode this CDR3. The CDR3 region has the DNA TGTGCCAGCAGCCACCGGGGGGAGCAGTACTTC. Translated: CASSHRGEQYF. The chain joins TRBV7-8 to TRBJ2-7, with a tentative D call TRBD2 (6 bases). This CDR3 has 11 residues. V shed 5 bases and J shed 7 bases, with 9 bases lying between them. Germline-derived CDR1 and CDR2 are SGHVS and FQNEAQ.

The gene calls are TRBV14 and TRBJ2-3, with TRBD2 matching 9 bases. V lost 0 bases and J lost 2; bases outside the gene matches: 6. This CDR3 spans 17 amino acids. The germline gives CDR1 SGHDN, CDR2 FVKESK. Here the CDR3 DNA reads TGTGCCAGCAGCCAAGATCGGACTAGCGTAAACACAGATACGCAGTATTTT. This translates into CASSQDRTSVNTDTQYF.

The V and J genes are TRBV19 and TRBJ1-4; D gene unclear. Germline values: CDR1 LNHDA, CDR2 SQIVND (reference sequence). There are 16 residues in the CDR3. With 3 bases removed from V and 0 bases from J, the gap between germline ends came to 11 bases. In DNA form, the CDR3 reads TGTGCCAGTAGTATTCGGCACAGTGCAACTAATGAAAAACTGTTTTTT. Its translation is CASSIRHSATNEKLFF.

This clone was recorded a few times. This chain joins TRBV7-2 and TRBJ2-2; 7 bases agree with TRBD1. This CDR3 has 17 residues. With 1 base clipped from V and 7 bases from J, the junction kept 12 bases outside the gene matches. Germline V lookup: CDR1 SGHTA, CDR2 FQGNSA. The CDR3 sequence: CASSLVPQGLRGGELFF. CDR3 coding DNA: TGTGCCAGCAGCTTAGTTCCACAGGGGTTGAGGGGCGGGGAGCTGTTTTTT.

The chain joins TRBV5-1 to TRBJ2-3; D is possibly TRBD2 (5 bases). The V end was cut by 5 bases, the J end by 0 bases, with 13 bases between. This CDR3 is built from 15 residues. Germline V gene lookup returns CDR1 SGHRS and CDR2 YFSETQ. Written as DNA, the CDR3 is TGCGCCAGCAGATCCCGAGCGGACAGCACAGATACGCAGTATTTT. It specifies CASRSRADSTDTQYF.

This clone was counted between two and nine times. V is TRBV18 and J is TRBJ1-2; D perhaps matches TRBD1 (5 bases). Germline values: CDR1 KGHSH, CDR2 LQKENI. Trimming removed 3 bases from V and 6 bases from J, with 11 bases in between. There are 13 residues in the CDR3. CDR3 in amino acids: CASSPRQGDGYTF. In nucleotides, the CDR3 is TGTGCCAGCTCACCGAGGCAGGGTGATGGCTACACCTTC. The entire variable domain, with the rest obtained from reference TRBV18 and TRBJ1-2, is as follows: NAGVMQNPRHLVRRRGQEARLRCSPMKGHSHVYWYRQLPEEGLKFMVYLQKENIIDESGMPKERFSAEFPKEGPSILRIQQVVRGDSAAYFCASSPRQGDGYTFGSGTRLTVV.

V and J are TRBV30 and TRBJ1-5, with D hard to call. The CDR3 runs to 12 residues. The ends were cut back, 4 bases at V and 6 bases at J, with 10 bases in the middle. The germline V gene encodes CDR1 GTSNPN and CDR2 SVGIG (reference sequence). CDR3 sequence: CAWKAAGQPQHF. Here the CDR3 DNA reads TGTGCCTGGAAGGCAGCGGGTCAGCCCCAGCATTTT.

The CDR3 coding sequence is TGTGCCAGTAGTATAGCCACCAGTAGGAGTAACTATGGCTACACCTTC. It encodes CASSIATSRSNYGYTF. The gene calls are TRBV19 and TRBJ1-2; D is uncertain. The CDR3 consists of 16 residues. Trimming pared 1 base from V and 1 base from J, leaving 13 bases between. Germline V CDR1 and CDR2: LNHDA, SQIVND (reference sequence).

V usage is TRBV4-1 and J usage is TRBJ1-1, with D maybe TRBD1 (6 bases). V was shortened by 4 bases and J by 4 bases, with 13 bases between the two germline ends. Germline CDR1 MGHRA, CDR2 YSYEKL. The CDR3 has 14 amino acids. The CDR3 sequence: CASSRTTGFTEAFF. CDR3 DNA sequence: TGCGCCAGCAGCCGTACTACAGGGTTCACTGAAGCTTTCTTT.

The chain has TRBV7-2 and TRBJ2-3, with unresolved D. The germline V gene encodes CDR1 SGHTA and CDR2 FQGNSA. Trimming stripped 3 bases from V and 1 base from J, with 17 bases between. The CDR3 is 17 amino acids. The CDR3 DNA sequence: TGTGCCAGCAGCTTTCTCTTCGACTTGCAACGCACAGATACGCAGTATTTT. Its protein is CASSFLFDLQRTDTQYF. The full variable domain, its missing parts supplied by reference TRBV7-2 and TRBJ2-3, is GAGVSQSPSNKVTEKGKDVELRCDPISGHTALYWYRQSLGQGLEFLIYFQGNSAPDKSGLPSDRFSAERTGGSVSTLTIQRTQQEDSAVYLCASSFLFDLQRTDTQYFGPGTRLTVL.

In DNA form, the CDR3 reads TGTGCCAGCAGTGAACCTGGTATGCGGTCCCAGCATTTT. Protein sequence: CASSEPGMRSQHF. The chain carries TRBV2 and TRBJ1-5; no firm D call. This CDR3 contains 13 residues. Germline V CDR1 and CDR2: SNHLY, FYNNEI. Trimming cost V 2 bases and J 11 bases, with 13 bases left between them.

The gene calls are TRBV5-3 and TRBJ1-5, with 7 bases identical to TRBD1. TRBV5-3 is an open reading frame, and its role is uncertain. V dropped 0 bases and J dropped 4; count of bases not matched to a gene: 7. CDR3 length: 16 residues. CDR3 sequence reads: CARSLARTGDNQPQHF. In DNA form, the CDR3 reads TGTGCCAGAAGCTTGGCACGTACAGGGGATAATCAGCCCCAGCATTTT.

V is TRBV29-1 and J is TRBJ1-5; D is undetermined. Germline lookup yields CDR1 SQVTM and CDR2 ANQGSEA. The CDR3 contains 11 residues. Trimming removed 4 bases from V and 5 bases from J, with 6 bases in between. The CDR3 sequence is CSVGGDQPQHF. The DNA of the CDR3 is TGCAGCGTTGGGGGAGATCAGCCCCAGCATTTT.

V usage is TRBV24-1 and J usage is TRBJ1-1; the D is unclear. Germline CDR1 reads KGHDR; CDR2 reads SFDVKD. This CDR3 contains 15 residues. V was shortened by 1 base and J by 4 bases, with 12 bases between the two germline ends. The CDR3 spells CATSDFTNSFTEAFF. In DNA, the CDR3 is TGTGCCACCAGTGATTTTACAAACAGCTTCACTGAAGCTTTCTTT.

The chain uses TRBV19 and TRBJ1-4; D may be TRBD1 (6 bases). The V gene's germline CDR1 is LNHDA and CDR2 SQIVND (reference sequence). Trimming cost V 3 bases and J 8 bases, with 13 bases left between them. The CDR3 covers 14 residues. In DNA, the CDR3 is TGTGCCAGTAGTATCCGGGGGGCTCGAGAAAAACTGTTTTTT. Protein sequence: CASSIRGAREKLFF.

This chain uses TRBV2 with TRBJ1-2, with a possible D match to TRBD1 (6 bases). Germline V CDR1 and CDR2: SNHLY, FYNNEI. The CDR3 loop spans 12 amino acids. V shed 6 bases and J shed 4 bases, with 9 bases lying between them. For the CDR3, the DNA is TGTGCCAGCAGCCAAGGGGGCTATGGCTACACCTTC. This codes for CASSQGGYGYTF.

This clone was observed a single time. This chain links TRBV18 with TRBJ2-3, with D tentatively TRBD2 (6 bases). Germline V gene data show CDR1 as KGHSH and CDR2 as LQKENI. Trimming shortened V by 0 bases and J by 6 bases, and 19 bases separated the two germline ends. This CDR3 has 17 residues. Written as DNA, the CDR3 is TGTGCCAGCTCACCACCGATACTAGGGACTCACAGGGATACGCAGTATTTT. It translates to CASSPPILGTHRDTQYF.